The clone carrying this T cell receptor beta chain was seen only a few times. This sample was included in a study of blood T cell repertoires in COVID-19. Study in general: T cells, B-cell-depleted T cells, or PBMCs provided the cDNA or gDNA that served as material.

Authors' data handling: Nucleated cell number was recorded as an estimate derived from reference gene primer amplification. The table came from immunoSEQ multiplex PCR; TCRdb's copy has only in-frame clones and leaves some out. The V and J calls and the clone size are those of that table, but D and trimming were determined from the DNA. The profile covers about 200,000 clones, with 86% appearing a single time and 4.5% to 6.5% taken by the ten largest. Participant-given clinical history determined each cohort assignment. The TCR originated in a man aged 40-50 years with acute COVID-19. The material sequenced was PBMCs or T cells enriched from blood (not recorded which).

This CDR3 reads CASSLSGRTRQQFF. For the CDR3, the DNA is TGTGCCAGCAGCTTAAGCGGGAGAACCCGTCAGCAGTTCTTC. The rearrangement uses TRBV11-3 and TRBJ2-1; 8 nucleotides agree with TRBD2. This CDR3 region has 14 residues. Trimming took 2 bases from V and 11 from J; bases not matched to a gene: 8. Germline assignment: CDR1 SGHNT and CDR2 YENEEA.